These 18 T cell receptor beta chains were all obtained from the same sample, sequenced in a study of T cells in Graves' hyperthyroidism and ophthalmopathy. TCR beta CDR3 region amplification was performed from RNA transcripts. The primer set for the first-round RT-PCR of the TCR CDR3 was HTBI. TCRdb used MiXCR to reprocess the multiplex PCR reads, holding one entry per CDR3 protein. In the table there are some 380,000 distinct CDR3 sequences, about 13% of which are singletons. The material sequenced was blood. Every receptor here comes from a man aged 25-45 years with Graves' hyperthyroidism that later progressed to Graves' ophthalmopathy.

This clonotype has ten or more counts. The V call is TRBV12-5, the J call TRBJ2-3, with D maybe TRBD2 (5 bases). The CDR3 is made up of 13 amino acids. Trimming took off 7 bases at V and 4 bases at J, with 12 bases between the two ends. The germline CDR1 and CDR2 sequences are LGHNT and FRNRAP. CDR3 amino acids: CASASPWSDTQYF. In DNA form, the CDR3 reads TGTGCTAGTGCTAGCCCCTGGTCAGATACGCAGTATTTT.

This clonotype was detected a few times. The chain has TRBV6-1 and TRBJ2-7; D unclear. The CDR3 consists of 14 residues. V dropped 1 base and J dropped 2 bases, with 9 bases sitting between them. CDR1 is MNHNS and CDR2 is SASEGT in the germline V gene. CDR3: CASSEVVGTYEQYF. The CDR3 DNA reads as TGTGCCAGCAGTGAAGTGGTGGGGACCTACGAGCAGTACTTC.

This clonotype was seen repeatedly, ten times or more. This chain links TRBV10-3 with TRBJ2-3, with 9 bases aligning to TRBD1. The CDR3 totals 15 residues. Losses at the gene ends were 4 bases for V and 4 bases for J; bases not matched to a gene: 6. The germline CDR1 and CDR2 sequences are ENHRY and SYGVKD. The CDR3 protein is CAISAGQGKADTQYF. In DNA form, the CDR3 reads TGTGCCATCAGTGCCGGACAGGGGAAGGCAGATACGCAGTATTTT.

This clonotype was detected ten times or more. The J gene is TRBJ2-1, the V gene TRBV7-9, with D uncertain. The CDR3 consists of 14 residues. Germline V lookup: CDR1 SEHNR, CDR2 FQNEAQ (reference sequence). Between the trimmed V and J ends, which lost 2 bases and 9 bases, there was a span of 14 bases. CDR3 in DNA: TGTGCCAGCAGCTTACCCCCTGATATCGGTGAGCAGTTCTTC. Translated: CASSLPPDIGEQFF.

J is TRBJ1-3 and V is TRBV7-8; possibly TRBD1 for D (6 bases). CDR3 size: 16 residues. Germline V CDR1 and CDR2: SGHVS, FQNEAQ. V gave up 3 bases and J gave up 0 bases, with 12 bases separating them. The CDR3 loop reads CASSFGTWDSGNTIYF. In nucleotides, the CDR3 is TGTGCCAGCAGCTTCGGGACATGGGACTCTGGAAACACCATATATTTT.

This clonotype was recorded a few times. J is TRBJ2-7 and V is TRBV12-3 or TRBV12-4; unclear D gene. V dropped 4 bases and J dropped 1 base, with 14 bases sitting between them. This CDR3 has 15 residues. CDR3 nucleotide sequence: TGTGCCAGCAGTTCGGTTAGGGATTGGTCCTACGAGCAGTACTTC. Encoded protein: CASSSVRDWSYEQYF.

This clonotype was seen a handful of times. The CDR3 is CASSEASGGNSPLHF. CDR3 coding DNA: TGTGCCAGCAGTGAAGCGTCAGGGGGTAATTCACCCCTCCACTTT. This chain connects TRBV6-1 to TRBJ1-6; TRBD1 aligns across 7 bases. Germline loops: CDR1 MNHNS, CDR2 SASEGT. The CDR3 totals 15 residues. V lost 0 bases, J lost 6 bases, and 2 bases stayed unmatched.

This clonotype has at least ten counts. The V and J genes are TRBV9 and TRBJ1-1; D perhaps matches TRBD1 (6 bases). V was cut by 0 bases and J by 5 bases, with 8 bases left in between. The CDR3 has 13 residues. Per the germline V gene, CDR1 is SGDLS and CDR2 is YYNGEE. In nucleotides, the CDR3 is TGTGCCAGCAGCGTAGTAACAGGGACTGAAGCTTTCTTT. This sequence encodes CASSVVTGTEAFF.

V usage is TRBV5-4 and J usage is TRBJ1-4; the D gene is possibly TRBD1 (6 bases). The V end lost 4 bases, the J end lost 4 bases, and 14 bases lay between the germline ends. CDR3 size: 15 residues. Germline values: CDR1 SGHNT, CDR2 YYREEE (reference sequence). The CDR3 nucleotides are TGTGCCAGCAGCCAAGGACAGCGCCTTAATGAAAAACTGTTTTTT. Protein product: CASSQGQRLNEKLFF.

The chain employs TRBV12-3 or TRBV12-4 and TRBJ2-7; TRBD1 matches 10 bases. The length of the CDR3 is 14 residues. V gave up 6 bases and J gave up 6 bases; unmatched junction bases: 8. DNA of the CDR3: TGTGCCAGCAGACCCACTGGGACAGGGGCCGAGCAGTACTTC. It translates to CASRPTGTGAEQYF.

In this sample, this clonotype turned up many times. The rearrangement uses TRBV7-9 and TRBJ2-7, with TRBD1 identical over 7 bases. The V gene end was trimmed by 11 bases and the J gene end by 6 bases; junction bases not matched to a gene: 4. The CDR3 runs to 10 residues. Germline lookup yields CDR1 SEHNR and CDR2 FQNEAQ (reference sequence). The CDR3 is CASGGSEQYF. Here the CDR3 DNA reads TGTGCCTCAGGGGGAAGCGAGCAGTACTTC.

This chain links TRBV20-1 with TRBJ2-7, with 9 bases identical to TRBD1. Germline V CDR1 and CDR2: DFQATT, SNEGSKA (reference sequence). V shed 0 bases, J shed 5 bases, and the junction held 8 bases outside the gene matches. The CDR3 covers 15 residues. As DNA, the CDR3 is TGCAGTGCTAGAGATCCGGGACAGGGAATCGACGAGCAGTACTTC. Translated: CSARDPGQGIDEQYF.

This clonotype was detected many times. The chain carries TRBV2 and TRBJ1-5; 8 nucleotides align to TRBD1. The CDR3 extends over 16 amino acids. V shed 6 bases, J shed 1 base, and the junction held 8 bases outside the gene matches. CDR1 is SNHLY and CDR2 is FYNNEI in the germline V gene. CDR3 sequence reads: CASSPLQGASNQPQHF. CDR3 nucleotide sequence: TGTGCCAGCAGCCCTCTCCAGGGGGCAAGCAATCAGCCCCAGCATTTT.

This clonotype was observed at least ten times. The CDR3 sequence: CASSPDGSYEQYF. The CDR3 DNA is TGTGCCAGCAGTCCAGACGGATCCTACGAGCAGTACTTC. The chain has TRBV6-1 and TRBJ2-7; no reliable D call. Germline values: CDR1 MNHNS, CDR2 SASEGT. The CDR3 extends over 13 amino acids. Trimming left V 5 bases short and J 1 base short, with 9 bases between.

A few counts support this clonotype. J is TRBJ2-2 and V is TRBV20-1; D is unclear. The length of the CDR3 is 13 residues. In germline, CDR1 is DFQATT, CDR2 SNEGSKA (reference sequence). Trimming shortened V by 0 bases and J by 9 bases, and 11 bases separated the two germline ends. CDR3 sequence reads: CSAREVGPRELFF. In DNA, the CDR3 is TGCAGTGCTAGAGAGGTGGGCCCGCGGGAGCTGTTTTTT.

This clonotype was counted at least ten times. The V and J genes are TRBV2 and TRBJ1-4; weak D call: TRBD1 (6 bases). The CDR3 spans 14 residues. Germline V gives CDR1 SNHLY, CDR2 FYNNEI. The V and J ends lost 2 bases and 10 bases respectively, with 14 bases between them. The CDR3 reads CASSEPGVVGKLFF. DNA for the CDR3: TGTGCCAGCAGTGAACCAGGGGTGGTGGGAAAACTGTTTTTT.

This clonotype was seen a handful of times. The chain couples TRBV29-1 to TRBJ2-5; a weak D match, TRBD2 (6 bases). CDR3 length: 16 amino acids. The germline gives CDR1 SQVTM, CDR2 ANQGSEA. V lost 3 bases and J lost 3, with 20 bases in between. CDR3 sequence: CSVDLVVRGGKETQYF. The CDR3 nucleotides read TGCAGCGTTGATTTGGTGGTCCGCGGCGGGAAAGAGACCCAGTACTTC.

This chain uses TRBV6-1 with TRBJ1-5, with 9 bases fitting TRBD1. The trim removed 1 base at V and 6 bases at J, leaving 4 bases unmatched. This CDR3 spans 15 amino acids. Germline V gene data show CDR1 as MNHNS and CDR2 as SASEGT. CDR3 residues: CASSEEGQGFQPQHF. CDR3 nucleotide sequence: TGTGCCAGCAGTGAAGAGGGACAGGGTTTTCAGCCCCAGCATTTT.